This TCR beta chain was recovered during a study of lymphopenia after photon versus proton radiotherapy. The V end was cut by 3 bases, the J end by 0 bases, with 9 bases between. This CDR3 is 15 amino acids long. The V gene's germline CDR1 is LNHDA and CDR2 SQIVND (reference sequence). To note about this clone: The target antigen is unknown.

Sequenced by immunoSEQ multiplex PCR; TCRdb stores in-frame clones only, minus some. The table includes around 30,000 clones, 89% detected once. Findings of the study overall: A bigger post-nadir fall in TCR diversity correlated inversely with survival time in deceased patients. Better survival with proton therapy was suggested as possible, not demonstrated. Proton therapy kept repertoires fairly stable, unlike photons, which gained effector/memory cells.

V usage is TRBV19 and J usage is TRBJ2-1; D not certain. The receptor comes from a woman aged 70-85 years with pancreatic cancer. Some clones in this sample may be carry-over from other donors' samples. The sample here was peripheral blood, taken from a patient treated with proton-based radiotherapy. For the CDR3, the DNA is TGTGCCAGTAGTATTACCGGAAGCTCCTACAATGAGCAGTTCTTC. Its translation is CASSITGSSYNEQFF.